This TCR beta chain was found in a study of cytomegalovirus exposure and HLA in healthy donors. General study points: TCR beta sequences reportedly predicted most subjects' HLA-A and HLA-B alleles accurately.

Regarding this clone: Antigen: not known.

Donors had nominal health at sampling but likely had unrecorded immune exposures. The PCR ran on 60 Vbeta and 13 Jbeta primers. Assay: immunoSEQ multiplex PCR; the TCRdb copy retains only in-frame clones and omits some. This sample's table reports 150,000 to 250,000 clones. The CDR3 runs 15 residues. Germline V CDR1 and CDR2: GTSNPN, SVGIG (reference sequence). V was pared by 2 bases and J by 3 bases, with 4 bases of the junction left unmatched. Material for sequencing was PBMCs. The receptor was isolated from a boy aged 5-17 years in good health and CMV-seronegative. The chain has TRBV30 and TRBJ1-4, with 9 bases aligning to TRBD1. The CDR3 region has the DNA TGTGCCTGGAGTACCGGGGACAGGGCTAATGAAAAACTGTTTTTT. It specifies CAWSTGDRANEKLFF.